The rows below give T cell receptor beta chains drawn from one sample of a study of long-term antiretroviral therapy in people with HIV. Here immunoSEQ multiplex PCR was the method, and the copy in TCRdb shows in-frame clones only, minus some. The sample includes roughly 28,000 clones, 88% seen only once; the top ten take roughly 4.1%. Source: unsorted PBMCs, taken 0.5 years after starting antiretroviral therapy. The receptors shown here come from a woman under 30 with HIV. The CDR3 runs from the conserved cysteine through the conserved F or W. The D gene is left open where the match is weak. Not all rows give a size; the values are once, few, many and, for expanded clones, a class.

j_gene: TRBJ2-2
v_gene: TRBV15
abundance: -
d_gene: -
len: 15
CDR3aa: CATPGKGRNTGELFF
CDR3nt: TGTGCCACCCCAGGTAAAGGGCGCAACACCGGGGAGCTGTTTTTT

j_gene: TRBJ1-3
v_gene: TRBV7-8
abundance: few
d_gene: -
len: 13
CDR3aa: CASSVRGGNTIYF
CDR3nt: TGTGCCAGCAGCGTGAGGGGTGGAAACACCATATATTTT

j_gene: TRBJ2-7
v_gene: TRBV10-3
abundance: few
d_gene: -
len: 15
CDR3aa: CAISAQDSFPYEQYF
CDR3nt: TGTGCCATCAGTGCCCAGGACAGTTTTCCCTACGAGCAGTACTTC

j_gene: TRBJ2-1
v_gene: TRBV18
abundance: -
d_gene: TRBD2
len: 17
CDR3aa: CASSPQPGLAGVREQFF
CDR3nt: TGTGCCAGCTCACCACAGCCGGGACTAGCGGGAGTACGTGAGCAGTTCTTC

j_gene: TRBJ2-3
v_gene: TRBV5-1
abundance: -
d_gene: -
len: 16
CDR3aa: CASSLNAGAGTDTQYF
CDR3nt: TGCGCCAGCAGCTTGAACGCGGGGGCTGGCACAGATACGCAGTATTTT

j_gene: TRBJ2-5
v_gene: TRBV29-1
abundance: -
d_gene: -
len: 14
CDR3aa: CSVEDLGFEETQYF
CDR3nt: TGCAGCGTTGAAGATCTTGGGTTCGAAGAGACCCAGTACTTC

j_gene: TRBJ1-1
v_gene: TRBV27
abundance: -
d_gene: -
len: 13
CDR3aa: CASSPTLGTEAFF
CDR3nt: TGTGCCAGCAGCCCGACTCTGGGCACTGAAGCTTTCTTT

j_gene: TRBJ1-5
v_gene: TRBV27
abundance: -
d_gene: TRBD1
len: 12
CDR3aa: CASGTGHQPQHF
CDR3nt: TGTGCCAGCGGGACAGGGCATCAGCCCCAGCATTTT

j_gene: TRBJ2-7
v_gene: TRBV5-4
abundance: -
d_gene: -
len: 15
CDR3aa: CASTPGTYGTYEQYF
CDR3nt: TGTGCCAGCACCCCCGGTACGTACGGTACCTACGAGCAGTACTTC

j_gene: TRBJ2-7
v_gene: TRBV7-9
abundance: medium-sized
d_gene: -
len: 13
CDR3aa: CASSLDRAGGRYF
CDR3nt: TGTGCCAGCAGCTTGGACAGGGCGGGAGGAAGGTACTTC

j_gene: TRBJ1-5
v_gene: TRBV7-2
abundance: -
d_gene: TRBD1
len: 14
CDR3aa: CASSPPGGYQPQHF
CDR3nt: TGTGCCAGCAGCCCTCCAGGGGGCTATCAGCCCCAGCATTTT

j_gene: TRBJ1-2
v_gene: TRBV19
abundance: -
d_gene: TRBD1
len: 13
CDR3aa: CASSPQGAWGYTF
CDR3nt: TGTGCCAGTAGCCCCCAGGGGGCCTGGGGCTACACCTTC

j_gene: TRBJ1-4
v_gene: TRBV20-1
abundance: once
d_gene: -
len: 11
CDR3aa: CSARPNEKLFF
CDR3nt: TGCAGTGCTAGACCCAATGAAAAACTGTTTTTT

j_gene: TRBJ2-2
v_gene: TRBV27
abundance: -
d_gene: TRBD2
len: 16
CDR3aa: CASSPLLAGGTGELFF
CDR3nt: TGTGCCAGCAGTCCCTTGCTAGCGGGAGGCACCGGGGAGCTGTTTTTT

j_gene: TRBJ2-3
v_gene: TRBV5-1
abundance: -
d_gene: -
len: 15
CDR3aa: CASSVQLTGTDTQYF
CDR3nt: TGCGCCAGCAGCGTACAACTCACGGGCACAGATACGCAGTATTTT

j_gene: TRBJ2-3
v_gene: TRBV27
abundance: -
d_gene: TRBD2
len: 16
CDR3aa: CASNLAARLNTDTQYF
CDR3nt: TGTGCCAGCAACCTAGCGGCCAGGCTGAACACAGATACGCAGTATTTT

j_gene: TRBJ2-7
v_gene: TRBV10-3
abundance: -
d_gene: -
len: 13
CDR3aa: CAISEKVPYEQYF
CDR3nt: TGTGCCATCAGTGAGAAGGTACCCTACGAGCAGTACTTC

j_gene: TRBJ2-7
v_gene: TRBV6-1
abundance: -
d_gene: -
len: 13
CDR3aa: CASSPDRYYEQYF
CDR3nt: TGTGCCAGCAGTCCGGACAGATACTACGAGCAGTACTTC

j_gene: TRBJ2-7
v_gene: TRBV2
abundance: few
d_gene: TRBD1
len: 15
CDR3aa: CASRPDRAPTYEQYF
CDR3nt: TGTGCCAGCAGACCGGACAGGGCCCCCACCTACGAGCAGTACTTC

j_gene: TRBJ2-7
v_gene: TRBV5-1
abundance: -
d_gene: -
len: 13
CDR3aa: CASSLDRDYEQYF
CDR3nt: TGCGCCAGCAGCTTGGACAGGGACTACGAGCAGTACTTC

j_gene: TRBJ1-3
v_gene: TRBV5-6
abundance: once
d_gene: TRBD1
len: 17
CDR3aa: CASTLGTGEVFGNTIYF
CDR3nt: TGTGCCAGCACCTTGGGGACAGGGGAGGTTTTTGGAAACACCATATATTTT

j_gene: TRBJ2-3
v_gene: TRBV6-5
abundance: -
d_gene: TRBD2
len: 13
CDR3aa: CASNGRDTDTQYF
CDR3nt: TGTGCCAGCAACGGGAGGGACACAGATACGCAGTATTTT

j_gene: TRBJ2-7
v_gene: TRBV28
abundance: once
d_gene: TRBD2
len: 15
CDR3aa: CASSLTSGRKYEQYF
CDR3nt: TGTGCCAGCAGCCTGACTAGCGGGAGAAAGTACGAGCAGTACTTC

j_gene: TRBJ2-3
v_gene: TRBV4-3
abundance: -
d_gene: TRBD2
len: 15
CDR3aa: CARPFGRDSTDTQYF
CDR3nt: TGCGCCAGGCCTTTCGGGAGGGATAGCACAGATACGCAGTATTTT

j_gene: TRBJ2-7
v_gene: TRBV15
abundance: -
d_gene: TRBD2
len: 16
CDR3aa: CATSRAPAGETYEQYF
CDR3nt: TGTGCCACCAGCAGAGCTCCAGCGGGAGAAACCTACGAGCAGTACTTC

j_gene: TRBJ2-7
v_gene: TRBV7-9
abundance: -
d_gene: TRBD2
len: 13
CDR3aa: CASSPRDYYEQYF
CDR3nt: TGTGCCAGCAGCCCTAGGGACTATTATGAGCAGTACTTC

j_gene: TRBJ2-7
v_gene: TRBV11-3
abundance: -
d_gene: TRBD1
len: 14
CDR3aa: CASSLGQGINEQYF
CDR3nt: TGTGCCAGCAGCTTGGGACAGGGGATCAACGAGCAGTACTTC

j_gene: TRBJ1-2
v_gene: TRBV27
abundance: -
d_gene: -
len: 15
CDR3aa: CASSADRPGAYGYTF
CDR3nt: TGTGCCAGCAGTGCTGATCGGCCGGGGGCGTATGGCTACACCTTC

j_gene: TRBJ1-6
v_gene: TRBV9
abundance: -
d_gene: TRBD1
len: 18
CDR3aa: CASSVAGPGQEGNSPLHF
CDR3nt: TGTGCCAGCAGCGTAGCCGGCCCGGGACAGGAGGGGAATTCACCCCTCCACTTT

j_gene: TRBJ1-5
v_gene: TRBV19
abundance: -
d_gene: -
len: 14
CDR3aa: CASSMSLSNQPQHF
CDR3nt: TGTGCCAGTAGTATGTCTCTTAGCAATCAGCCCCAGCATTTT

j_gene: TRBJ2-3
v_gene: TRBV28
abundance: -
d_gene: -
len: 14
CDR3aa: CASSFVAGTDTQYF
CDR3nt: TGTGCCAGCAGTTTTGTGGCGGGCACAGATACGCAGTATTTT

j_gene: TRBJ2-3
v_gene: TRBV7-3
abundance: -
d_gene: TRBD1
len: 16
CDR3aa: CASSARQGGATDTQYF
CDR3nt: TGTGCCAGCAGCGCCCGACAGGGGGGAGCAACAGATACGCAGTATTTT

j_gene: TRBJ2-3
v_gene: TRBV28
abundance: -
d_gene: TRBD1
len: 15
CDR3aa: CASSSGQSSTDTQYF
CDR3nt: TGTGCCAGCAGTTCGGGACAGTCAAGCACAGATACGCAGTATTTT

j_gene: TRBJ1-2
v_gene: TRBV19
abundance: -
d_gene: -
len: 12
CDR3aa: CASSTFPGGYTF
CDR3nt: TGTGCCAGTAGTACCTTCCCTGGGGGCTACACCTTC

j_gene: TRBJ2-7
v_gene: TRBV11-3
abundance: -
d_gene: TRBD2
len: 15
CDR3aa: CASSPKGGPDFEQYF
CDR3nt: TGTGCCAGCAGCCCAAAGGGAGGGCCCGATTTCGAGCAGTACTTC

j_gene: TRBJ2-5
v_gene: TRBV5-1
abundance: -
d_gene: TRBD1
len: 14
CDR3aa: CASSLGGQKETQYF
CDR3nt: TGCGCCAGCAGCTTGGGGGGACAGAAAGAGACCCAGTACTTC

j_gene: TRBJ2-1
v_gene: TRBV2
abundance: -
d_gene: TRBD2
len: 13
CDR3aa: CASIPGTSNEQFF
CDR3nt: TGTGCCAGCATCCCCGGGACTAGCAATGAGCAGTTCTTC

j_gene: TRBJ1-5
v_gene: TRBV18
abundance: -
d_gene: -
len: 12
CDR3aa: CASSPPNQPQHF
CDR3nt: TGTGCCAGCTCACCTCCTAATCAGCCCCAGCATTTT

j_gene: TRBJ1-6
v_gene: TRBV4-3
abundance: -
d_gene: TRBD1
len: 18
CDR3aa: CASSQDHRQGVSDSPLHF
CDR3nt: TGCGCCAGCAGCCAAGACCACAGACAGGGGGTGAGTGATTCACCCCTCCACTTT

j_gene: TRBJ2-7
v_gene: TRBV4-1
abundance: few
d_gene: -
len: 14
CDR3aa: CASSHPGSYDEQYF
CDR3nt: TGCGCCAGCAGCCACCCTGGGAGTTACGACGAGCAGTACTTC

j_gene: TRBJ2-7
v_gene: TRBV19
abundance: -
d_gene: TRBD2
len: 13
CDR3aa: CASSVGDGGEQYF
CDR3nt: TGTGCCAGTAGCGTTGGGGACGGGGGGGAGCAGTACTTC

j_gene: TRBJ2-7
v_gene: TRBV6-5
abundance: -
d_gene: -
len: 14
CDR3aa: CASSYSSQVYEQYF
CDR3nt: TGTGCCAGCAGTTACTCGAGTCAGGTTTACGAGCAGTACTTC

j_gene: TRBJ2-1
v_gene: TRBV28
abundance: -
d_gene: -
len: 9
CDR3aa: CAIEPEQFF
CDR3nt: TGTGCCATCGAGCCTGAGCAGTTCTTC

j_gene: TRBJ1-1
v_gene: TRBV6-5
abundance: -
d_gene: -
len: 12
CDR3aa: CASSRGEPEAFF
CDR3nt: TGTGCCAGCAGCCGAGGGGAGCCTGAAGCTTTCTTT

j_gene: TRBJ2-5
v_gene: TRBV5-1
abundance: -
d_gene: -
len: 13
CDR3aa: CASSPSGGETQYF
CDR3nt: TGCGCCAGCAGCCCCAGCGGCGGAGAGACCCAGTACTTC

j_gene: TRBJ2-1
v_gene: TRBV4-3
abundance: -
d_gene: -
len: 16
CDR3aa: CASSLASSVSYNEQFF
CDR3nt: TGCGCCAGCAGCCTCGCCTCTAGCGTCTCCTACAATGAGCAGTTCTTC

j_gene: TRBJ2-7
v_gene: TRBV9
abundance: -
d_gene: -
len: 14
CDR3aa: CASSVTGLPYEQYF
CDR3nt: TGTGCCAGCAGCGTAACGGGACTTCCTTACGAGCAGTACTTC

j_gene: TRBJ2-7
v_gene: TRBV18
abundance: -
d_gene: -
len: 16
CDR3aa: CASSPLRSGTSYEQYF
CDR3nt: TGTGCCAGCTCACCACTTCGTTCGGGTACTTCCTACGAGCAGTACTTC

j_gene: TRBJ1-2
v_gene: TRBV19
abundance: -
d_gene: TRBD1
len: 15
CDR3aa: CASTGQTQNPYGYTF
CDR3nt: TGTGCCAGTACGGGACAGACTCAAAATCCGTATGGCTACACCTTC

j_gene: TRBJ1-2
v_gene: TRBV6-5
abundance: -
d_gene: -
len: 14
CDR3aa: CASSPSGQSSGYTF
CDR3nt: TGTGCCAGCAGTCCATCTGGACAGAGTAGTGGCTACACCTTC

j_gene: TRBJ2-1
v_gene: TRBV27
abundance: once
d_gene: -
len: 15
CDR3aa: CASRSGGTVYNEQFF
CDR3nt: TGTGCCAGCAGATCAGGCGGGACGGTGTACAATGAGCAGTTCTTC

j_gene: TRBJ2-7
v_gene: TRBV5-4
abundance: once
d_gene: -
len: 13
CDR3aa: CASSLDYPDEQYF
CDR3nt: TGTGCCAGCAGTCTGGACTACCCGGACGAGCAGTACTTC

j_gene: TRBJ1-5
v_gene: TRBV6-5
abundance: -
d_gene: TRBD1
len: 13
CDR3aa: CASSRGQARPQHF
CDR3nt: TGTGCCAGCAGCCGCGGACAGGCTCGGCCCCAGCATTTT

j_gene: TRBJ2-7
v_gene: TRBV28
abundance: once
d_gene: TRBD2
len: 15
CDR3aa: CASTPALAGAYEQYF
CDR3nt: TGTGCCAGCACCCCCGCTCTAGCGGGAGCCTACGAGCAGTACTTC